These T cell receptor beta chains were read from a single sample in a study of early T cells in non-severe SARS-CoV-2 infection. TCRdb re-called the 5' RACE reads with MiXCR, one entry per CDR3 protein. Among 45,000 to 70,000 distinct CDR3 sequences listed, roughly 6.2% were seen once. What was sequenced was whole blood. These receptors came from an adult who was a healthcare worker with PCR-confirmed SARS-CoV-2 infection or an uninfected control (not recorded which). Both conserved end residues are part of each CDR3. Fields, in order: V gene, clone size, J gene, D gene, CDR3 protein, CDR3 DNA. A D gene is named only where the DNA matches it firmly. Only part of the rows carry a size: once, few, many, or a class if the clone is expanded.

V gene: TRBV6-1
clone size: many
J gene: TRBJ2-5
D gene: .
CDR3 protein: CASSEVRLQETQYF
CDR3 DNA: TGTGCCAGCAGTGAAGTTAGGCTACAAGAGACCCAGTACTTC

V gene: TRBV29-1
clone size: few
J gene: TRBJ2-3
D gene: .
CDR3 protein: CSVEDSLQYF
CDR3 DNA: TGCAGCGTTGAAGACAGCCTGCAGTATTTT

V gene: TRBV7-9
clone size: .
J gene: TRBJ1-4
D gene: TRBD1
CDR3 protein: CASSPGDRGRIGTNEKLFF
CDR3 DNA: TGTGCCAGCAGCCCAGGGGACAGGGGGCGGATAGGAACTAATGAAAAACTGTTTTTT

V gene: TRBV6-1
clone size: few
J gene: TRBJ1-5
D gene: .
CDR3 protein: CASSEVRASNQPQHF
CDR3 DNA: TGTGCCAGCAGTGAAGTTAGGGCCAGCAATCAGCCCCAGCATTTT

V gene: TRBV7-9
clone size: many
J gene: TRBJ2-3
D gene: .
CDR3 protein: CASGGAGTDTQYF
CDR3 DNA: TGTGCCAGCGGGGGGGCCGGCACAGATACGCAGTATTTT

V gene: TRBV19
clone size: many
J gene: TRBJ2-3
D gene: .
CDR3 protein: CASSHRGFSTDTQYF
CDR3 DNA: TGTGCCAGTAGCCACCGTGGATTTAGCACAGATACGCAGTATTTT

V gene: TRBV6-1
clone size: many
J gene: TRBJ2-1
D gene: .
CDR3 protein: CASSTGTWDEQFF
CDR3 DNA: TGTGCCAGCAGCACAGGGACTTGGGATGAGCAGTTCTTC

V gene: TRBV10-3
clone size: many
J gene: TRBJ1-6
D gene: .
CDR3 protein: CANGWGLGGPLHF
CDR3 DNA: TGTGCCAACGGTTGGGGACTTGGGGGGCCCCTCCACTTT

V gene: TRBV6-5
clone size: few
J gene: TRBJ1-2
D gene: TRBD1
CDR3 protein: CASSYTGQGSGYTF
CDR3 DNA: TGTGCCAGCAGTTACACGGGACAGGGCTCTGGCTACACCTTC

V gene: TRBV6-2/TRBV6-3
clone size: .
J gene: TRBJ1-2
D gene: .
CDR3 protein: CASSYQADYGYTF
CDR3 DNA: TGTGCCAGCAGTTACCAGGCAGACTATGGCTACACCTTC

V gene: TRBV5-1
clone size: many
J gene: TRBJ1-2
D gene: TRBD1
CDR3 protein: CASSLGTGYNYGYTF
CDR3 DNA: TGCGCCAGCAGCTTGGGGACAGGGTATAACTATGGCTACACCTTC

V gene: TRBV5-1
clone size: .
J gene: TRBJ1-6
D gene: .
CDR3 protein: CASSPWAADNSPLHF
CDR3 DNA: TGCGCCAGCAGCCCGTGGGCGGCAGATAATTCACCCCTCCACTTT

V gene: TRBV24-1
clone size: few
J gene: TRBJ2-7
D gene: .
CDR3 protein: CATSDLARPYEQYF
CDR3 DNA: TGTGCCACCAGTGATTTGGCCAGACCTTACGAGCAGTACTTC

V gene: TRBV20-1
clone size: .
J gene: TRBJ2-3
D gene: .
CDR3 protein: CSARASSDTQYF
CDR3 DNA: TGCAGTGCTAGAGCTAGCTCAGATACGCAGTATTTT

V gene: TRBV20-1
clone size: medium-sized
J gene: TRBJ1-5
D gene: .
CDR3 protein: CSARDGGRENQPQHF
CDR3 DNA: TGCAGTGCTAGAGATGGAGGCAGGGAGAATCAGCCCCAGCATTTT

V gene: TRBV21-1
clone size: many
J gene: TRBJ1-6
D gene: .
CDR3 protein: CASSKAKGTRSPLHF
CDR3 DNA: TGTGCCAGCAGCAAAGCGAAGGGAACCCGGTCACCCCTCCACTTT

V gene: TRBV5-1
clone size: many
J gene: TRBJ1-1
D gene: TRBD1
CDR3 protein: CASSFGTGGKTEAFF
CDR3 DNA: TGCGCCAGCAGCTTCGGGACAGGGGGTAAAACTGAAGCTTTCTTT

V gene: TRBV19
clone size: few
J gene: TRBJ1-1
D gene: .
CDR3 protein: CASSIGDSPTNTEAFF
CDR3 DNA: TGTGCCAGTAGTATAGGAGACAGCCCAACGAACACTGAAGCTTTCTTT

V gene: TRBV7-2
clone size: many
J gene: TRBJ1-2
D gene: TRBD1
CDR3 protein: CASSLDRGRRGGYGYTF
CDR3 DNA: TGTGCCAGCAGCTTAGACAGGGGGCGCAGAGGAGGGTATGGCTACACCTTC

V gene: TRBV7-8
clone size: many
J gene: TRBJ1-3
D gene: .
CDR3 protein: CASSPTGSGNTIYF
CDR3 DNA: TGTGCCAGCAGCCCCACAGGGAGCGGAAACACCATATATTTT

V gene: TRBV7-9
clone size: .
J gene: TRBJ1-5
D gene: TRBD1
CDR3 protein: CASSLAGTGSQPQHF
CDR3 DNA: TGTGCCAGCAGCTTAGCCGGGACAGGGAGTCAGCCCCAGCATTTT

V gene: TRBV12-3/TRBV12-4
clone size: many
J gene: TRBJ2-7
D gene: .
CDR3 protein: CASSTAGHPPYEQYF
CDR3 DNA: TGTGCCAGCAGTACGGCGGGACACCCTCCCTACGAGCAGTACTTC

V gene: TRBV4-3
clone size: .
J gene: TRBJ2-2
D gene: .
CDR3 protein: CASSQDPDTGELFF
CDR3 DNA: TGCGCCAGCAGCCAAGATCCGGACACCGGGGAGCTGTTTTTT

V gene: TRBV12-3/TRBV12-4
clone size: many
J gene: TRBJ1-3
D gene: .
CDR3 protein: CASSPSGRYSGNTIYF
CDR3 DNA: TGTGCCAGCAGTCCCTCCGGACGATACTCTGGAAACACCATATATTTT

V gene: TRBV6-1
clone size: many
J gene: TRBJ2-3
D gene: TRBD1
CDR3 protein: CASSEGGRGDTQYF
CDR3 DNA: TGTGCCAGCAGCGAAGGGGGCCGAGGAGATACGCAGTATTTT

V gene: TRBV7-6
clone size: .
J gene: TRBJ2-3
D gene: TRBD2
CDR3 protein: CASSSKIQRGVDTQYF
CDR3 DNA: TGTGCCAGCAGCTCAAAGATACAGCGGGGAGTCGATACGCAGTATTTT

V gene: TRBV29-1
clone size: many
J gene: TRBJ2-1
D gene: .
CDR3 protein: CSVEDKRGAEFF
CDR3 DNA: TGCAGCGTTGAAGATAAGAGGGGGGCCGAGTTCTTC

V gene: TRBV27
clone size: many
J gene: TRBJ2-5
D gene: TRBD2
CDR3 protein: CASSLSPLAGGDQETQYF
CDR3 DNA: TGTGCCAGCAGTTTATCCCCCCTAGCGGGGGGTGACCAAGAGACCCAGTACTTC

V gene: TRBV27
clone size: many
J gene: TRBJ2-2
D gene: .
CDR3 protein: CASSHNTGELFF
CDR3 DNA: TGTGCCAGCAGCCATAACACCGGGGAGCTGTTTTTT

V gene: TRBV7-6
clone size: many
J gene: TRBJ2-1
D gene: .
CDR3 protein: CASSPRSGGSYNEQFF
CDR3 DNA: TGTGCCAGCAGCCCTCGTTCAGGCGGCTCCTACAATGAGCAGTTCTTC

V gene: TRBV20-1
clone size: many
J gene: TRBJ1-6
D gene: TRBD1
CDR3 protein: CSAYLTGLNNSPLHF
CDR3 DNA: TGCAGTGCTTACCTGACAGGGTTAAATAATTCACCCCTCCACTTT

V gene: TRBV4-3
clone size: many
J gene: TRBJ2-7
D gene: TRBD1
CDR3 protein: CASSQRDRGYEQYF
CDR3 DNA: TGCGCCAGCAGCCAGCGGGACAGGGGTTACGAGCAGTACTTC

V gene: TRBV7-9
clone size: many
J gene: TRBJ1-5
D gene: .
CDR3 protein: CASSLAAGNQPQHF
CDR3 DNA: TGTGCCAGCAGCTTAGCGGCGGGAAATCAGCCCCAGCATTTT

V gene: TRBV6-6
clone size: many
J gene: TRBJ1-2
D gene: .
CDR3 protein: CASRATDFPYGYTF
CDR3 DNA: TGTGCCAGCAGGGCGACCGACTTCCCCTATGGCTACACCTTC

V gene: TRBV12-3/TRBV12-4
clone size: .
J gene: TRBJ2-1
D gene: .
CDR3 protein: CASSSHNEQFF
CDR3 DNA: TGTGCCAGCAGTTCCCACAATGAGCAGTTCTTC

V gene: TRBV7-9
clone size: .
J gene: TRBJ2-1
D gene: .
CDR3 protein: CASSFLNEQFF
CDR3 DNA: TGTGCCAGCAGCTTCCTTAATGAGCAGTTCTTC

V gene: TRBV5-1
clone size: few
J gene: TRBJ2-7
D gene: .
CDR3 protein: CASSSPRDSYEQYF
CDR3 DNA: TGCGCCAGCAGCTCCCCGAGAGACTCCTACGAGCAGTACTTC

V gene: TRBV15
clone size: few
J gene: TRBJ2-1
D gene: .
CDR3 protein: CATSRGPEEQFF
CDR3 DNA: TGTGCCACCAGCAGAGGGCCAGAGGAGCAGTTCTTC

V gene: TRBV29-1
clone size: few
J gene: TRBJ1-3
D gene: .
CDR3 protein: CSVESATGNTIYF
CDR3 DNA: TGCAGCGTTGAGTCCGCCACTGGAAACACCATATATTTT

V gene: TRBV5-7
clone size: many
J gene: TRBJ2-1
D gene: .
CDR3 protein: CASSFREFTGWIWNEQFF
CDR3 DNA: TGTGCCAGCAGCTTCCGCGAATTTACAGGGTGGATCTGGAATGAGCAGTTCTTC

V gene: TRBV29-1
clone size: many
J gene: TRBJ2-1
D gene: .
CDR3 protein: CSVEDLPDQRIEQFF
CDR3 DNA: TGCAGCGTTGAAGATTTACCGGACCAGCGGATTGAGCAGTTCTTC

V gene: TRBV3-1
clone size: many
J gene: TRBJ1-2
D gene: TRBD1
CDR3 protein: CASRTTEKGQTYGYTF
CDR3 DNA: TGTGCCAGCAGGACTACGGAAAAGGGACAGACCTATGGCTACACCTTC

V gene: TRBV19
clone size: many
J gene: TRBJ1-1
D gene: .
CDR3 protein: CASSPQTGPTTNTEAFF
CDR3 DNA: TGTGCCAGTAGTCCCCAGACGGGACCGACCACCAACACTGAAGCTTTCTTT

V gene: TRBV25-1
clone size: many
J gene: TRBJ1-4
D gene: .
CDR3 protein: CASSVGFRETANEKLFF
CDR3 DNA: TGTGCCAGCAGTGTAGGTTTCCGGGAAACAGCTAATGAAAAACTGTTTTTT

V gene: TRBV19
clone size: many
J gene: TRBJ2-1
D gene: .
CDR3 protein: CASNSQPGASYNEQFF
CDR3 DNA: TGTGCCAGTAATTCCCAGCCGGGAGCCTCCTACAATGAGCAGTTCTTC

V gene: TRBV5-6
clone size: many
J gene: TRBJ1-1
D gene: .
CDR3 protein: CASSEQGHTEAFF
CDR3 DNA: TGTGCCAGCAGTGAACAGGGTCATACTGAAGCTTTCTTT

V gene: TRBV12-3/TRBV12-4
clone size: many
J gene: TRBJ1-5
D gene: .
CDR3 protein: CASSSGENQPQHF
CDR3 DNA: TGTGCCAGCAGTTCAGGCGAGAATCAGCCCCAGCATTTT

V gene: TRBV6-6
clone size: few
J gene: TRBJ2-7
D gene: TRBD1
CDR3 protein: CASNAIDRAGSYEQYF
CDR3 DNA: TGTGCCAGCAACGCCATCGACAGGGCCGGCAGTTACGAGCAGTACTTC

V gene: TRBV4-3
clone size: few
J gene: TRBJ2-3
D gene: .
CDR3 protein: CASKPAGATDTQYF
CDR3 DNA: TGCGCCAGTAAACCTGCGGGGGCCACAGATACGCAGTATTTT

V gene: TRBV20-1
clone size: many
J gene: TRBJ2-3
D gene: TRBD2
CDR3 protein: CSARSGGFTDTQYF
CDR3 DNA: TGCAGTGCTCGTAGCGGGGGGTTCACAGATACGCAGTATTTT

V gene: TRBV5-5
clone size: few
J gene: TRBJ2-7
D gene: TRBD1
CDR3 protein: CASSAGQGDYEQYF
CDR3 DNA: TGTGCCAGCAGCGCAGGGCAGGGGGACTACGAGCAGTACTTC

V gene: TRBV12-3/TRBV12-4
clone size: many
J gene: TRBJ2-3
D gene: .
CDR3 protein: CASSLVTTDTQYF
CDR3 DNA: TGTGCCAGCAGTTTGGTCACCACAGATACGCAGTATTTT